This T cell receptor (beta chain) emerged from a study of human T cells and chemical hapten exposure. Using its own MiXCR run on the RACE reads, TCRdb lists one record per CDR3 protein. The data show about 120,000 distinct CDR3 sequences, about 13% seen once. The CDR3 contains 14 residues. Trimming pared 3 bases from V and 3 bases from J, leaving 11 bases between. Germline loops: CDR1 MDHEN, CDR2 SYDVKM. This clonotype appeared a few times. Time point specified: pre-sensitization, week 0. Treatment: therapeutic diphenylcyclopropenone sensitization with weekly scalp DPC. The sequence derives from a woman aged 18-29 years with alopecia areata. Some clones in this sample may be carry-over from other donors' samples. This chain links TRBV28 with TRBJ1-1; weak D call: TRBD1 (5 bases). The starting material was whole blood, obtained in connection with sensitization to the hapten diphenylcyclopropenone (DPC). The CDR3 reads CASSFRGGDTEAFF. DNA for the CDR3: TGTGCCAGCAGTTTTAGGGGAGGGGACACTGAAGCTTTCTTT.